What follows are 8 T cell receptor beta chains derived from one specimen sequenced in a study of blood T cell repertoires in COVID-19. TCRdb keeps only in-frame clones here, not all; method: immunoSEQ multiplex PCR. The sample contains 130,000 to 150,000 clones, 75% to 85% of which appear only once. Sequencing input: peripheral blood. The receptors here all came from a man in his fifties or sixties with acute or convalescent COVID-19.

The chain couples TRBV7-9 to TRBJ1-6, with D possibly matching TRBD1 (5 bases). Germline V gene lookup returns CDR1 SEHNR and CDR2 FQNEAQ (reference sequence). V lost 4 bases and J lost 14, with 9 bases in between. The CDR3 length is 11 residues. The CDR3 nucleotides are TGTGCCAGCAGCTCCGGGACTACCCTCCACTTT. It specifies CASSSGTTLHF.

Only a few counts were recorded for this clone. The V and J genes are TRBV10-2 and TRBJ2-3; the match to TRBD2 covers 13 bases. Trimming at V came to 5 bases and at J to 4 bases, leaving 9 bases not matched to a gene. This CDR3 has 17 residues. Germline V CDR1 and CDR2: WSHSY, SAAADI. The CDR3 DNA reads TGCGCCAGCAGTCGACTAGCGGGAGGTTTCCGGGCAGATACGCAGTATTTT. Its protein product is CASSRLAGGFRADTQYF.

The J gene is TRBJ2-5, the V gene TRBV9; 7 bases agree with TRBD1. V was clipped by 4 bases and J by 5 bases; unmatched bases: 8. There are 14 residues in the CDR3. CDR1 and CDR2 (germline): SGDLS, YYNGEE. CDR3 sequence: CASSPSDRRETQYF. CDR3 bases: TGTGCCAGCAGCCCATCGGACAGGCGGGAGACCCAGTACTTC.

The gene calls are TRBV27 and TRBJ2-1; 7 positions agree with TRBD1. V was clipped by 6 bases and J by 3 bases; unmatched bases: 8. In germline, CDR1 is MNHEY, CDR2 SMNVEV (reference sequence). CDR3 size: 15 residues. As DNA, the CDR3 is TGTGCCAGCAGGCTCGAGGGGGCGGGCTACAATGAGCAGTTCTTC. Protein product: CASRLEGAGYNEQFF.

The gene calls are TRBV7-9 and TRBJ2-3; TRBD2 aligns across 11 bases. The CDR3 is 17 amino acids. CDR1 and CDR2 (germline): SEHNR, FQNEAQ (reference sequence). Trimming cost V 7 bases and J 2 bases; bases outside gene matches: 11. CDR3 sequence reads: CASNDFSGRAHTDTQYF. CDR3 DNA sequence: TGTGCCAGCAATGACTTTAGCGGGAGGGCCCACACAGATACGCAGTATTTT.

The J gene is TRBJ2-1, the V gene TRBV5-6; 8 bases fit TRBD1. Germline V gene data show CDR1 as SGHDT and CDR2 as YYEEEE. The junction had 13 bases not matched to a gene; V was cut back by 4 bases and J by 4 bases. The CDR3 is made up of 17 amino acids. The CDR3 DNA is TGTGCCAGCAGCATGAGGCCGGACAGGGAATTTTACAATGAGCAGTTCTTC. Protein: CASSMRPDREFYNEQFF.

The chain carries TRBV6-1 and TRBJ2-3; 10 positions match TRBD2. The CDR3 runs to 17 residues. Germline lookup yields CDR1 MNHNS and CDR2 SASEGT. The J segment lost 1 base and the V segment lost 3 bases, leaving 7 bases of the junction unmatched. The CDR3 DNA reads TGTGCCAGCAGTGACCCCCCCGGGACTAGCGGCACAGATACGCAGTATTTT. Translating it yields CASSDPPGTSGTDTQYF.

The table lists this clone with a few counts. The chain combines TRBV30 with TRBJ2-1; the match to TRBD2 covers 8 bases. The germline CDR1 and CDR2 sequences are GTSNPN and SVGIG (reference sequence). The CDR3 runs to 16 residues. V was clipped by 1 base and J by 6 bases; unmatched bases: 11. CDR3 amino acids: CAWSELGLGRSNEQFF. The CDR3 coding sequence is TGTGCCTGGAGTGAGTTGGGACTAGGGCGTTCCAATGAGCAGTTCTTC.